This entry features one TCR beta chain sequence. This clonotype was recorded a few times. What antigen it recognizes has not been identified. Base qualities are not provided; no much larger clone lies one nucleotide away. Every donor was a healthy Caucasian. The researchers also sequenced three unrelated adults who were not twins: a male aged 18 to 29, a male aged 50 to 59, and a female aged 50 to 59. Miltenyi CD45RO+ enrichment and human naive T-cell isolation kits were used to isolate memory (CD45RO+) and naive T cells from PBMC. This record belongs to a study of identical twins (dated by TCRdb to the mid-2010s). In terms of the full investigation: The study deep-sequenced TCR alpha and beta repertoires from monozygotic twins, unrelated adults of various ages and cord blood to test whether fetal clonotypes persist. Replicate twin experiments were performed at different times using different library preparation protocols to rule out contamination.

V was cut back by 1 base and J by 5 bases, leaving a gap of 9 bases between them. CDR1 is given as MGHRA and CDR2 as YSYEKL, both from the germline V gene. Its CDR3 holds 14 amino acids, cysteine through phenylalanine. The only DNA kept is the CDR3, 42 bases in frame from the first base. What the study reported, not specific to this receptor: Because the same donors could not be followed over many years, conclusions were based on cross-sectional statistical analysis. Fewer insertions were carried by abundant cord blood beta clonotypes; a weaker similar trend was observed in young adult naive repertoires, while no such trend was observed in memory repertoires. A weaker excess of twin sharing was found in beta out-of-frame sequences because the signal-to-noise ratio was lowered by fewer shared sequences. Invariant T cells such as MAIT and iNKT could partly confound zero-insertion analyses, although diverse VJ usage argued against such confounding for most clonotypes. Out-of-frame TCR alpha sharing in monozygotic twins was systematically underestimated by recombination models, whereas sharing between unrelated individuals was in agreement with the recombination models. Compared with coincidental sharing between unrelated individuals, out-of-frame TCR alpha sequences shared between twins had an excess of sequences with low generation probability.

The receptor library was made with 5' RACE. The sample was run on an Illumina HiSeq 2000. A universal primer binding site was added through template switching, and the final cDNA carried a unique molecular identifier so that TCR cDNA molecules could be counted accurately. Specific primers in the conserved constant-segment region were used to synthesize first-strand cDNA for TCR alpha and beta chains. To control for contamination, every cDNA library was double barcoded, receiving both a SMART-Mk sample barcode and Illumina barcodes. TruSeq adapter sequences along with Illumina sample barcodes were introduced in two successive PCR steps. The TCR alpha and beta cDNA libraries were sequenced on the Illumina HiSeq platform using custom primers. As for how the authors treated the data: MiGEC processed the raw reads to extract unique molecular identifiers, while MiXCR was used to determine the CDR3 positions. For each individual, recombination models were inferred using an EM algorithm with the repgenHMM and IGoR tools. Shared clonotype analysis was performed with the tcR package in R, normalizing sharing by the product of cloneset sizes. To study raw recombination without the effects of thymic and clonal selection, out-of-frame nonproductive sequences were analyzed. TCRdb handled the public reads itself, with Q25 trimming in fastp and clone calling in MiXCR, and kept productive beta chains. Each CDR3 protein appears once, grouped with its most common genes and DNA. For this entry, the V and J calls and clone size follow TCRdb and not the study's own pipeline. The sample contains approximately 690,000 distinct CDR3 sequences, 5.5% to 6.5% of them found a single time. Clones ranked in the top ten supply around 2% of the sample.

This clonotype was sampled from a man aged 18 to 30 in good health. The chain joins TRBV4-1 to TRBJ2-1, with an unclear D gene assignment. Material: naive T cells sorted from blood. The label giving this sample's cell subset or site can be read as: cells isolated with a human naive T-cell isolation kit. CDR3 sequence: CASSQVAWDNEQFF. The nucleotide sequence reads as follows: TGCGCCAGCAGCCAAGTTGCTTGGGACAATGAGCAGTTCTTC.